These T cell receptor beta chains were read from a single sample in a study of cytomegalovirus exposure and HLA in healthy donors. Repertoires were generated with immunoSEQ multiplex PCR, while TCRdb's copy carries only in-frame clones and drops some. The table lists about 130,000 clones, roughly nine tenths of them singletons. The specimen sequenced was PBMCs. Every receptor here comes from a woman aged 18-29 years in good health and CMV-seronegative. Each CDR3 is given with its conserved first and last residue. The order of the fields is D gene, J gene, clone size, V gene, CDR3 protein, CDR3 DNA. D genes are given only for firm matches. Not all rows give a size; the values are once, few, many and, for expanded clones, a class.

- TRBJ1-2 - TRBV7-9 CASTQPATARGDSGGYTF TGTGCCAGCACCCAACCTGCCACGGCTCGGGGTGATAGTGGTGGCTACACCTTC
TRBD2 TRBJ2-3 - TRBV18 CASSPNGLAGVGTASTDTQYF TGTGCCAGCTCACCGAACGGACTAGCGGGGGTCGGCACGGCTAGCACAGATACGCAGTATTTT
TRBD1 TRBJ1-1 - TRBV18 CASSLNRGVRTEAFF TGTGCCAGCTCACTAAACAGGGGAGTGAGGACTGAAGCTTTCTTT
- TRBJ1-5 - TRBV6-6 CASSYSRDSNQPQHF TGTGCCAGCAGTTACTCACGAGATAGCAATCAGCCCCAGCATTTT
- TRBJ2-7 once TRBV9 CASSVAGTQYEQYF TGTGCCAGCAGCGTAGCGGGGACTCAATACGAGCAGTACTTC
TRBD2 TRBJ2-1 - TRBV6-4 CASSDGAGGYNEQFF TGTGCCAGCAGTGACGGCGCGGGGGGGTACAATGAGCAGTTCTTC
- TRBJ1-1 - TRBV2 CASSNERNTEAFF TGTGCCAGCAGTAACGAGAGGAACACTGAAGCTTTCTTT
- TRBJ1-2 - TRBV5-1 CASSLSGTDYTF TGCGCCAGCAGCTTGTCAGGGACTGACTACACCTTC
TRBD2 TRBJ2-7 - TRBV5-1 CASSLELAGVDEQYF TGCGCCAGCAGCTTGGAGCTAGCGGGGGTCGACGAGCAGTACTTC
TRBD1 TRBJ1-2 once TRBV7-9 CASSRTGADYGYTF TGTGCCAGCAGCCGGACAGGGGCCGACTATGGCTACACCTTC